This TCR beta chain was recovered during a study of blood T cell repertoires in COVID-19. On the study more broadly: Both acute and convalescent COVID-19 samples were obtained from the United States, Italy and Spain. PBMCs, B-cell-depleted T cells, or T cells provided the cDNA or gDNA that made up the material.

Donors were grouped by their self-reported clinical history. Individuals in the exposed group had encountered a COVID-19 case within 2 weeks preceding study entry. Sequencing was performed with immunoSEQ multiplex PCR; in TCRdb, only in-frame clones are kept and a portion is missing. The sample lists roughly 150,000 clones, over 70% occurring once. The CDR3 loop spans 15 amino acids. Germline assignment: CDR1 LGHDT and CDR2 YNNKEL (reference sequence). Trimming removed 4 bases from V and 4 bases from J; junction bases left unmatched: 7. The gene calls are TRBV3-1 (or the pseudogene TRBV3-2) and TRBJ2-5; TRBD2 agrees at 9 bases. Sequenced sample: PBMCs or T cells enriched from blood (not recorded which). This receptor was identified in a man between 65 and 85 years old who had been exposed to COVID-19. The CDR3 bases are TGTGCCAGCAGCCTCCGAGCGGGAGGAGGAGAGACCCAGTACTTC. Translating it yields CASSLRAGGGETQYF.